This TCR beta chain is drawn from a study of shared clonotypes between healthy human individuals. Study-level results: In a handful of donors, around 4.5% of naive CD4 clonotypes appeared in common.

To note about this clone: Its antigen remains unknown.

Method: immunoSEQ multiplex PCR; TCRdb's copy keeps in-frame clones and lacks some. The sample holds a few million clones, about 90% seen once. The V gene end was trimmed by 5 bases and the J gene end by 8 bases; junction bases not matched to a gene: 12. The CDR3 is made up of 17 amino acids. Germline V CDR1 and CDR2: SGDLS, YYNGEE. This TCR was sampled from a man aged 18 to 29 in good health. Some clones in this sample may be carry-over from other donors' samples. The chain employs TRBV9 and TRBJ2-2, with TRBD2 matching over 13 bases. The source material was naive CD4+ T cells from PBMCs. As to subset: CD45RA+ positively selected. CDR3 protein: CASRTESGTSGKGELFF. CDR3 DNA sequence: TGTGCCAGCAGAACTGAAAGTGGGACTAGCGGGAAGGGGGAGCTGTTTTTT.